The rows below give T cell receptor beta chains drawn from one sample of a study of cytomegalovirus exposure and HLA in healthy donors. Measured with immunoSEQ multiplex PCR; TCRdb has only the in-frame clones, and not every one. The sample carries about 160,000 clones, around 79% recorded once. Sequencing input: PBMCs. Receptor source: a man between 40 and 49 years old in good health and CMV-seronegative. The CDR3 runs from the conserved cysteine through the conserved F or W. The D gene is left open where the match is weak. Rows may omit the clone size; those that give it use once, few, many or a size class.

J	size	D	V	DNA	CDR3
TRBJ2-5	.	TRBD1	TRBV10-3	TGTGCCATCAGTCCCGGGACAGACCAAGAGACCCAGTACTTC	CAISPGTDQETQYF
TRBJ2-2	.	TRBD2	TRBV7-8	TGTGCCAGCAGCTCCCTAGCGGGAGTCGGGGAGCTGTTTTTT	CASSSLAGVGELFF
TRBJ2-7	.	.	TRBV6-6	TGTGCCAGCAGGCCGACTAGTAACGAGCAGTACTTC	CASRPTSNEQYF
TRBJ2-1	.	.	TRBV25-1	TGTGCCAGCAGTGAATTGGGAAGGGGGGGGTACAATGAGCAGTTCTTC	CASSELGRGGYNEQFF
TRBJ2-7	.	.	TRBV7-2	TGTGCCAGCAGCTTACAAGCGGGCTACTACGAGCAGTACTTC	CASSLQAGYYEQYF
TRBJ2-7	.	.	TRBV4-3	TGCGCCAGCAGCCAAGGCAGAGCAGGGGCCTACGAGCAGTACTTC	CASSQGRAGAYEQYF
TRBJ2-7	many	TRBD2	TRBV6-6	TGTGCCAGCAGTTACGGGGCGGGAGGGGGAGAGCAGTACTTC	CASSYGAGGGEQYF
TRBJ2-5	.	TRBD2	TRBV11-1	TGTGCCAGCAGCTCGCTAGCGGGAGGGAGAGAGACCCAGTACTTC	CASSSLAGGRETQYF
TRBJ2-1	.	TRBD2	TRBV18	TGTGCCAGCTCACCCCGTGGACCGGGACTAGCGGGAGGGCGGTCCTACAATGAGCAGTTCTTC	CASSPRGPGLAGGRSYNEQFF
TRBJ2-1	few	TRBD2	TRBV29-1	TGCAGCGTTGAAGATATCCGGGAGGGGGGTGCTTACAATGAGCAGTTCTTC	CSVEDIREGGAYNEQFF
TRBJ2-7	.	.	TRBV6-5	TGTGCCAGCATTGGGGGCCCGACAGAATCCTACGAGCAGTACTTC	CASIGGPTESYEQYF
TRBJ2-1	.	TRBD2	TRBV14	TGTGCCAGCAGCCAAGAGACTAGCGGGAGGGCCTTCTATGAGCAGTTCTTC	CASSQETSGRAFYEQFF
TRBJ2-7	.	TRBD2	TRBV27	TGTGCCAGCAGTTCCCCACTAGCGGGAACCTACGAGCAGTACTTC	CASSSPLAGTYEQYF
TRBJ2-6	.	TRBD1	TRBV7-2	TGTGCCAGCAGCTTCGGGACAGGTCACTCTGGGGCCAACGTCCTGACTTTC	CASSFGTGHSGANVLTF
TRBJ2-4	.	TRBD1	TRBV19	TGTGCCAGTAGTATGGGGACAGGTGACGTACTTAACATTCAGTACTTC	CASSMGTGDVLNIQYF
TRBJ1-2	once	TRBD1	TRBV5-6	TGTGCCAGCAGTTGGAGTGGACAGGGGTATGGCTACACCTTC	CASSWSGQGYGYTF
TRBJ2-1	.	.	TRBV27	TGTGCCAGCAGTCGCCCGGCTAGCCCCTATGAGCAGTTCTTC	CASSRPASPYEQFF
TRBJ2-5	few	.	TRBV11-2	TGTGCCAGCAGCCGCCAGTTTACAGCCCAAGAGACCCAGTACTTC	CASSRQFTAQETQYF
TRBJ1-2	.	TRBD1	TRBV7-9	TGTGCCAGCAGCTTAGGACAGGGGCATGGCTACACCTTC	CASSLGQGHGYTF
TRBJ2-7	few	.	TRBV5-4	TGTGCCAGCAGTGGGAGCAGCGAGCAGTACTTC	CASSGSSEQYF
TRBJ2-2	.	TRBD1	TRBV28	TGTGCCAGCAGTATTTTATCGGACAGGGTGGGGCATGAGGAGCTGTTTTTT	CASSILSDRVGHEELFF
TRBJ2-1	.	TRBD1	TRBV5-1	TGCGCCAGCAGTGTCGGGACAGCAAGTTCCAATGAGCAGTTCTTC	CASSVGTASSNEQFF
TRBJ1-2	.	.	TRBV4-3	TGCGCCAGCAGCCACGGGAGCGGCGACTATGGCTACACCTTC	CASSHGSGDYGYTF
TRBJ1-1	.	.	TRBV19	TGTGCCGTTCAACGGGACTCCTACACTGAAGCTTTCTTT	CAVQRDSYTEAFF
TRBJ2-5	.	.	TRBV6-5	TGTGCCAGCAGTTACTCTTCTAGGACACCCCAAGAGACCCAGTACTTC	CASSYSSRTPQETQYF
TRBJ2-7	.	TRBD1	TRBV7-9	TGTGCCAGCAGCTCGGGACAGGGGACCTACGAGCAGTACTTC	CASSSGQGTYEQYF
TRBJ2-7	.	TRBD2	TRBV4-1	TGTGCCAGCAGCCAAGAGGTTACGGGAGGGGGCTACGAGCAGTACTTC	CASSQEVTGGGYEQYF
TRBJ1-2	.	.	TRBV28	TGTGCCAGCGGGGAGGGGACCTATGGCTACACCTTC	CASGEGTYGYTF
TRBJ2-7	few	TRBD2	TRBV6-6	TGTGCCAGCAGTAGGGGCCAAGCGGGACCCTCGGGCGAGCAGTACTTC	CASSRGQAGPSGEQYF
TRBJ2-2	few	TRBD2	TRBV2	TGTGCCAGCAGTGAAGAAGGCGGGAGGGCCTCCGGGGAGCTGTTTTTT	CASSEEGGRASGELFF
TRBJ2-1	.	TRBD2	TRBV5-6	TGTGCCAGCATGGCCGGACTAGCGGGATTTAATGAGCAGTTCTTC	CASMAGLAGFNEQFF
TRBJ2-3	.	TRBD2	TRBV4-2	TGTGCCAGCAGCCAAGACGCTAGCGGAGCCGATACGCAGTATTTT	CASSQDASGADTQYF
TRBJ1-1	.	TRBD1	TRBV10-3	TGTGCCATCAGGACAGGGGGCGCGGGCACTGAAGCTTTCTTT	CAIRTGGAGTEAFF
TRBJ2-2	.	.	TRBV11-2	TGTGCCAGCAGCTTAGATTTCGGTGCCGGGGAGCTGTTTTTT	CASSLDFGAGELFF
TRBJ2-6	.	.	TRBV5-4	TGTGCCAGCAGCTTGGCTGGGGCCAACGGCCTGACTTTC	CASSLAGANGLTF
TRBJ2-7	few	.	TRBV28	TGTGCCAGCAGTTTGGCCAGACAGAACGAGCAGTACTTC	CASSLARQNEQYF
TRBJ2-7	once	TRBD2	TRBV4-2	TGTGCCAGCAGCCTAGGGCCTAGCGGGGACATGAGCTCCTACGAGCAGTACTTC	CASSLGPSGDMSSYEQYF
TRBJ2-4	.	.	TRBV9	TGTGCCAGCAGCGTAGGGTTGGGGGGAATAGCCAAAAACATTCAGTACTTC	CASSVGLGGIAKNIQYF
TRBJ2-7	.	.	TRBV7-6	TGTGCCAGCAGCCTTGGGGCAGGGGACGAGCAGTACTTC	CASSLGAGDEQYF
TRBJ1-4	.	.	TRBV9	TGTGCCAGCAGCCCGAGGACAGCAACTAATGAAAAACTGTTTTTT	CASSPRTATNEKLFF
TRBJ1-3	few	.	TRBV5-1	TGCGCCAGCAGCTTGATGGCGGCCTCTGGAAACACCATATATTTT	CASSLMAASGNTIYF
TRBJ2-1	few	.	TRBV27	TGTGCCAGCAGTTCGCTAGCCCTCTACAATGAGCAGTTCTTC	CASSSLALYNEQFF